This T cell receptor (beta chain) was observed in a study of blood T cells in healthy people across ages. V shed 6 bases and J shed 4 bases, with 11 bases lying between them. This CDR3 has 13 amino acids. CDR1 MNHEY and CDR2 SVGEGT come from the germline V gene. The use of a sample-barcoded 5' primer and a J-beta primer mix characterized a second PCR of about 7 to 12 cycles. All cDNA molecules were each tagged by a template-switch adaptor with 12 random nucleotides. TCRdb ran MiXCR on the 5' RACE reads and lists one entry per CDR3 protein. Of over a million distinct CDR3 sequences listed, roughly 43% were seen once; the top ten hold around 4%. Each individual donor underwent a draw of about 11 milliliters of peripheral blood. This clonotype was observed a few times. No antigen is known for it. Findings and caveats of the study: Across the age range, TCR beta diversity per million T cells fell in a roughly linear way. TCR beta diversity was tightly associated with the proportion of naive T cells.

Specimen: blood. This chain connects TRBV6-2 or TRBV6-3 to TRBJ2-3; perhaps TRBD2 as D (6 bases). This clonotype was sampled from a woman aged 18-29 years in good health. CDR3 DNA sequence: TGTGCCAGCAGCCCCCTAGCGTCAGATACGCAGTATTTT. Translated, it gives CASSPLASDTQYF.